This record concerns one T cell receptor (beta chain) sequence. Its antigen is unknown. Construction of the TCRbeta library involved unique molecular identifiers. TCRdb reprocessed the PCR reads via MiXCR and lists one record per CDR3 protein. Here the sample spans about 600,000 distinct CDR3 sequences, 20% to 25% being singletons. The entry originates in a study of T-cell reconstitution after alpha-beta-depleted transplantation in children. Findings and limits, study-wide: It was surviving recipient T cells and thymic progenitors that gave some patients high TCRbeta diversity at day 60. Several hundred expanded graft clones reportedly gave rise to the alpha-beta T cells present about two months after transplant. It was newly produced T cells that mostly accounted for T-cell counts and diversity one year after transplant.

The sequence came from a boy younger than two who had a stem cell transplant for acute myeloid leukemia, so the T cells may come from the graft donor. The sample consisted of PBMCs, mostly from graft donor cells, taken 360 days after TCRalphabeta/CD19-depleted stem cell transplant.

For the CDR3, the DNA is TGTGCCAGCAGCTTCGGGAGGACAACTGAAGCTTTCTTT. This encodes CASSFGRTTEAFF. The V gene is TRBV7-8, the J gene TRBJ1-1; possibly TRBD1 for D (5 bases). CDR3 length: 13 amino acids. In germline, CDR1 is SGHVS, CDR2 FQNEAQ. With 3 bases removed from V and 5 bases from J, the gap between germline ends came to 10 bases.